This entry concerns a single T cell receptor (beta chain). Antigen specificity is unknown. Method: immunoSEQ multiplex PCR; TCRdb's copy keeps in-frame clones and lacks some. The sample carries about 87,000 clones, approximately 88% recorded once. This entry comes from a study of T cell responses to AZD1222 COVID-19 vaccine. Study-wide results and limits: At baseline, just a handful of AZD1222 recipients tested seropositive. Close to half of spike-specific TCRs reportedly recognize unmutated variant regions.

The source material was peripheral blood, sampled on day 0 of AZD1222 vaccination. This receptor was identified in an adult in good health.

The CDR3 here is CASSQRQGAGTGELFF. CDR3 DNA sequence: TGCGCCAGCAGCCAACGACAGGGGGCGGGCACCGGGGAGCTGTTTTTT. The V and J genes are TRBV4-3 and TRBJ2-2; 10 bases line up with TRBD1. CDR3 length: 16 amino acids. V lost 2 bases, J lost 4 bases, and 4 bases stayed unmatched. Looked up from germline, CDR1 is LGHNA and CDR2 is YSLEER.